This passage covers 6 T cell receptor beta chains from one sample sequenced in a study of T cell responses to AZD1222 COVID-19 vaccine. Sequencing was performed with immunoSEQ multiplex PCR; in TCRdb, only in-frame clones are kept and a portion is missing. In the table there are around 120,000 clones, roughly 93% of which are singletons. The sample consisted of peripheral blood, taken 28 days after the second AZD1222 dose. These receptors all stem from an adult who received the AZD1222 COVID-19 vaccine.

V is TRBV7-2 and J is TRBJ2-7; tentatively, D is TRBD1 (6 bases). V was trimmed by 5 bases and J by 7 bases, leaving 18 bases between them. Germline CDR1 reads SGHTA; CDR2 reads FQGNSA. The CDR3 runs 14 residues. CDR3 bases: TGTGCCAGCAGCCCAGGGGTTGGGTTCGGGGAGCAGTACTTC. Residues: CASSPGVGFGEQYF.

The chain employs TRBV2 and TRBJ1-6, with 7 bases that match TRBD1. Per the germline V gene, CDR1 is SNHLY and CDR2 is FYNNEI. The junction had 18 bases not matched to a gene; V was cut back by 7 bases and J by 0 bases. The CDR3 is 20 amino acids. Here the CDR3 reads CASKPNPGQKLSSYNSPLHF. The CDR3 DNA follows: TGTGCCAGCAAACCCAACCCGGGACAGAAGCTTAGCTCCTATAATTCACCCCTCCACTTT.

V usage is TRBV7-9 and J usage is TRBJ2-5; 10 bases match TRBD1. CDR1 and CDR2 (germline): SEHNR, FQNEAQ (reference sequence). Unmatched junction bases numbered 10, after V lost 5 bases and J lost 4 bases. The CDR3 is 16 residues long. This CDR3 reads CASSPRQGALGETQYF. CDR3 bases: TGTGCCAGCAGCCCGAGACAGGGGGCGTTGGGAGAGACCCAGTACTTC. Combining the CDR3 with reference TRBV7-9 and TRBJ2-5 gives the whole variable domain DTGVSQNPRHKITKRGQNVTFRCDPISEHNRLYWYRQTLGQGPEFLTYFQNEAQLEKSRLLSDRFSAERPKGSFSTLEIQRTEQGDSAMYLCASSPRQGALGETQYFGPGTRLLVL.

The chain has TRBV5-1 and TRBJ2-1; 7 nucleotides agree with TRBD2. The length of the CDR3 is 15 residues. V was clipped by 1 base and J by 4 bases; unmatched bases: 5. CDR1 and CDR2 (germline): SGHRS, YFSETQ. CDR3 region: CASSLREAVYNEQFF. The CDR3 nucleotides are TGCGCCAGCAGCTTGCGGGAGGCGGTTTACAATGAGCAGTTCTTC.

CDR3 in DNA: TGTGCCAGCAGTATCGGCGGGCAAGAGACCCAGTACTTC. It is translated as CASSIGGQETQYF. This chain joins TRBV28 and TRBJ2-5, with a possible D match to TRBD2 (5 bases). From germline, CDR1 is MDHEN and CDR2 SYDVKM. Trimming removed 5 bases at V and 2 bases at J, with 9 bases between. The CDR3 has 13 residues.

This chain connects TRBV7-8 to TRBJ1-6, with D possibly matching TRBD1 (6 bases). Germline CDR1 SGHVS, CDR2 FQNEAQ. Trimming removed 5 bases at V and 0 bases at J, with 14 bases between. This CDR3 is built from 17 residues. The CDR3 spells CASSPTQGGSYNSPLHF. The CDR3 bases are TGTGCCAGCAGCCCTACACAGGGCGGCTCCTATAATTCACCCCTCCACTTT.